Presented here are 21 T cell receptor beta chains from one specimen sequenced in a study of OX40 agonist ivuxolimab in advanced cancers. Sequencing was performed with immunoSEQ multiplex PCR; in TCRdb, only in-frame clones are kept and a portion is missing. Of about 150,000 clones in the sample, approximately 94% are singletons; the top ten hold 0.3% to 0.35%. Sequenced material: CD4+ or CD8+ T cells sorted from blood, taken in a trial of the OX40 agonist ivuxolimab. The receptor set was obtained from an adult with an advanced solid tumor such as melanoma, head and neck, liver or kidney cancer.

V gene TRBV5-4 combines with J gene TRBJ1-4; D is unclear. The V end was cut by 5 bases, the J end by 0 bases, with 14 bases between. The CDR3 is made up of 16 amino acids. Germline V gives CDR1 SGHNT, CDR2 YYREEE (reference sequence). As DNA, the CDR3 is TGTGCCAGCAGTACCGGAGGGTCTGCAACTAATGAAAAACTGTTTTTT. Protein: CASSTGGSATNEKLFF. Together with reference TRBV5-4 and TRBJ1-4, the CDR3 gives the full variable domain: ETGVTQSPTHLIKTRGQQVTLRCSSQSGHNTVSWYQQALGQGPQFIFQYYREEENGRGNFPPRFSGLQFPNYSSELNVNALELDDSALYLCASSTGGSATNEKLFFGSGTQLSVL.

V gene TRBV2 combines with J gene TRBJ1-4; a weak D match, TRBD1 (5 bases). In germline, CDR1 is SNHLY, CDR2 FYNNEI. The CDR3 is 14 amino acids. V lost 4 bases and J 3 bases, leaving 9 bases between the germline ends. The CDR3 region is CASSGQPSNEKLFF. The DNA for the CDR3 is TGTGCCAGCAGTGGACAGCCGTCTAATGAAAAACTGTTTTTT.

The V call is TRBV9, the J call TRBJ2-7, with D perhaps matching TRBD1 or TRBD2 (6 bases each). The ends were cut back, 0 bases at V and 6 bases at J, with 16 bases in the middle. Germline CDR1 SGDLS, CDR2 YYNGEE. The CDR3 runs 15 residues. The CDR3 here is CASSVAYGGAAEQYF. As DNA, the CDR3 is TGTGCCAGCAGCGTAGCTTACGGGGGCGCAGCCGAGCAGTACTTC.

The chain employs TRBV28 and TRBJ2-3; maybe TRBD2 (6 bases). Trimming stripped 5 bases from V and 2 bases from J, with 17 bases between. Germline V gene data show CDR1 as MDHEN and CDR2 as SYDVKM. The CDR3 has 16 amino acids. This CDR3 is CASSPPVTSFTDTQYF. The CDR3 coding sequence is TGTGCCAGCAGTCCCCCCGTGACTAGTTTCACAGATACGCAGTATTTT.

The rearrangement links TRBV25-1 to TRBJ2-1, with TRBD1 identical over 9 bases. CDR3 length equals 17 residues. Germline CDR1 MGHDK, CDR2 SYGVNS. With 2 bases clipped from V and 0 bases from J, the junction kept 5 bases outside the gene matches. The CDR3 reads CASSEAQGATSYNEQFF. The DNA for the CDR3 is TGTGCCAGCAGTGAAGCACAGGGGGCTACCTCCTACAATGAGCAGTTCTTC.

CDR3 bases: TGTGCCAGCTGGCGGGGAACGAACACCGGGGAGCTGTTTTTT. It encodes CASWRGTNTGELFF. The chain recombines TRBV28 with TRBJ2-2, with D maybe TRBD2 (6 bases). The V gene lost 8 bases and the J gene lost 0 bases, with 10 bases spanning the gap. The CDR3 covers 14 residues. The germline V gene encodes CDR1 MDHEN and CDR2 SYDVKM.

This chain links TRBV5-6 with TRBJ1-5; D uncertain. The CDR3 spans 14 residues. V gave up 5 bases and J gave up 1 base, with 10 bases separating them. From germline, CDR1 is SGHDT and CDR2 YYEEEE. The CDR3 sequence: CASRSGRSNQPQHF. The DNA for the CDR3 is TGTGCCAGCAGGTCTGGGAGGAGCAATCAGCCCCAGCATTTT.

Written as DNA, the CDR3 is TGTGCCAGTAGTAGACAGGGAGGCAATCAGCCCCAGCATTTT. It codes for CASSRQGGNQPQHF. This chain joins TRBV19 and TRBJ1-5, with 7 bases aligning to TRBD1. V shed 4 bases, J shed 2 bases, and the junction held 2 bases outside the gene matches. CDR3 length equals 14 residues. Germline CDR1 and CDR2: LNHDA and SQIVND (reference sequence).

The V and J genes are TRBV7-7 and TRBJ2-5; perhaps D is TRBD1 or TRBD2 (5 bases each). Germline V gene data show CDR1 as SSHAT and CDR2 as FNYEAQ (reference sequence). CDR3 length: 14 residues. Trimming left V 5 bases short and J 5 bases short, with 15 bases between. The CDR3 nucleotides are TGTGCCAGCAGCCACCCGGGGCTAAGGGAGACCCAGTACTTC. Translation: CASSHPGLRETQYF.

The rearrangement uses TRBV6-4 and TRBJ2-3, with 8 bases identical to TRBD1. This CDR3 contains 14 residues. After removal of 5 bases from V and 3 bases from J, the junction contained 4 bases not matched to a gene. Germline loops: CDR1 MRHNA, CDR2 SNTAGT. This CDR3 reads CASSRTGLTDTQYF. The CDR3 DNA is TGTGCCAGCAGTCGGACAGGGCTTACAGATACGCAGTATTTT.

The rearrangement links TRBV4-1 to TRBJ2-2, with TRBD2 matching 8 bases. Germline values: CDR1 MGHRA, CDR2 YSYEKL. V gave up 0 bases and J gave up 2 bases; unmatched junction bases: 8. The CDR3 is made up of 18 amino acids. The CDR3 sequence: CASSQDGGGRPNTGELFF. DNA of the CDR3: TGCGCCAGCAGCCAAGATGGAGGCGGGAGGCCCAACACCGGGGAGCTGTTTTTT.

CDR3: CASSLRSRDRGLEQYF. The CDR3 region has the DNA TGTGCCAGCAGCTTACGGAGCCGGGACAGGGGTCTCGAGCAGTACTTC. V gene TRBV7-2 combines with J gene TRBJ2-7; 10 nucleotides line up with TRBD1. CDR1 and CDR2 (germline): SGHTA, FQGNSA. The CDR3 has 16 amino acids. Trimming took 2 bases from V and 6 from J; bases not matched to a gene: 10. Full variable domain (missing parts from reference TRBV7-2 and TRBJ2-7): GAGVSQSPSNKVTEKGKDVELRCDPISGHTALYWYRQSLGQGLEFLIYFQGNSAPDKSGLPSDRFSAERTGGSVSTLTIQRTQQEDSAVYLCASSLRSRDRGLEQYFGPGTRLTVT.

The genes are TRBV6-5 and TRBJ2-3, with TRBD2 as a possible D gene (6 bases). The CDR3 length is 16 residues. With 0 bases removed from V and 9 bases from J, the gap between germline ends came to 19 bases. CDR1 MNHEY and CDR2 SVGAGI come from the germline V gene. The CDR3 sequence is CASSYSSSLPGGTQYF. The CDR3 DNA reads as TGTGCCAGCAGTTACTCTTCTAGCCTCCCAGGAGGGACGCAGTATTTT.

This chain connects TRBV7-2 to TRBJ1-1; 7 positions agree with TRBD1. CDR1 and CDR2 (germline): SGHTA, FQGNSA. The CDR3 has 14 amino acids. J gave up 4 bases and V 3 bases, and 5 bases lay outside the gene matches. CDR3 sequence reads: CASSFQGVGTEAFF. In nucleotides, the CDR3 is TGTGCCAGCAGCTTTCAGGGGGTGGGCACTGAAGCTTTCTTT.

The V call is TRBV29-1, the J call TRBJ1-6; TRBD1 might be the D (6 bases). Per germline, CDR1 SQVTM and CDR2 ANQGSEA. This CDR3 region has 13 residues. Trimming pared 4 bases from V and 8 bases from J, leaving 12 bases between. The CDR3 here is CSVAGTLDSPLHF. In DNA, the CDR3 is TGCAGCGTTGCCGGGACATTGGATTCACCCCTCCACTTT.

Details on this clone: The sample carries other DNA sequences with the same CDR3. The J gene is TRBJ1-1, the V gene TRBV20-1; D ambiguous. Germline assignment: CDR1 DFQATT and CDR2 SNEGSKA (reference sequence). V lost 3 bases to trimming and J lost 1 base, with 3 bases between them. This CDR3 has 11 residues. CDR3 residues: CSASRNTEAFF. The CDR3 DNA is TGCAGTGCTAGTCGGAACACTGAAGCTTTCTTT.

The chain carries TRBV4-2 and TRBJ2-3; TRBD2 agrees at 11 bases. The J segment lost 0 bases and the V segment lost 5 bases, leaving 1 base of the junction unmatched. There are 15 residues in the CDR3. The germline CDR1 and CDR2 sequences are LGHNA and YNFKEQ. The CDR3 loop reads CASSWTSGSTDTQYF. The CDR3 bases are TGTGCCAGCAGCTGGACTAGCGGGAGCACAGATACGCAGTATTTT.

Notes on this clone: Germline and junction disagree at one end, which may indicate a read error. This chain joins TRBV28 and TRBJ1-5; unclear D gene. In germline, CDR1 is MDHEN, CDR2 SYDVKM. The CDR3 spans 13 residues. The CDR3 loop is CASREGFNQPRHF. CDR3 in DNA: TGTGCCAGCAGGGAAGGTTTTAATCAGCCCCGGCATTTT.

This clone has a single count. The chain uses TRBV18 and TRBJ1-1; 11 bases are a match to TRBD1. Germline values: CDR1 KGHSH, CDR2 LQKENI. This CDR3 comprises 16 residues. Losses at the gene ends were 3 bases for V and 5 bases for J; bases not matched to a gene: 8. CDR3 residues: CASSPAQGQGGTEAFF. The CDR3 coding sequence is TGTGCCAGCTCACCGGCGCAGGGACAGGGGGGAACTGAAGCTTTCTTT.

The V call is TRBV19, the J call TRBJ1-1; tentative D call: TRBD1 (6 bases). Deletions cut 6 bases from V and 1 base from J, with 15 bases between. Looked up from germline, CDR1 is LNHDA and CDR2 is SQIVND (reference sequence). This CDR3 has 15 residues. The CDR3 coding sequence is TGTGCCAGTAGAGACCCCGGGACATCGAACACTGAAGCTTTCTTT. Amino acids: CASRDPGTSNTEAFF.

The chain couples TRBV9 to TRBJ2-3; D uncertain. Germline lookup yields CDR1 SGDLS and CDR2 YYNGEE. This CDR3 contains 16 residues. V lost 0 bases, J lost 2 bases, and 13 bases lay in between. CDR3 loop: CASSVGRRPDTDTQYF. CDR3 in DNA: TGTGCCAGCAGCGTAGGGCGCCGGCCGGACACAGATACGCAGTATTTT.